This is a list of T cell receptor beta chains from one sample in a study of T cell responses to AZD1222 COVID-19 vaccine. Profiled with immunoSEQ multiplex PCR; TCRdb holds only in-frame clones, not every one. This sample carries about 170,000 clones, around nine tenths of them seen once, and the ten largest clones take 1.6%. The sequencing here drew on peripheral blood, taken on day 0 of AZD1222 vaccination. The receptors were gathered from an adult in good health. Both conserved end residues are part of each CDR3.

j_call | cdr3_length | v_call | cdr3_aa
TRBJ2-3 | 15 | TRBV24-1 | CATSDTGQGADTQYF
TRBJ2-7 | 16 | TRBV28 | CASSSPGDSGTYEQYF
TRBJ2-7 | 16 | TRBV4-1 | CASSPNPDSSSYEQYF
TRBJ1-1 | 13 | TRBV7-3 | CASAQGYMAEAFF
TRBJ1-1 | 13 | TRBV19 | CASNSGVNTEAFF
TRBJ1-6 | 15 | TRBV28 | CASSPQRSYNSPLHF
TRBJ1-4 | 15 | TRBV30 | CAWSRSIRGNEKLFF
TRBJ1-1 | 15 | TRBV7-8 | CASSETGTSAAEAFF
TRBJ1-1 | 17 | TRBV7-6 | CASSFLQGDWPNTEAFF
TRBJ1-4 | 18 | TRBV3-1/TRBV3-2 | CASSQDAVRGAANEKLFF
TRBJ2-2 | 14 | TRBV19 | CASTRTSGAGELFF
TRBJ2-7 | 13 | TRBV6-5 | CASRGTASYEQYF
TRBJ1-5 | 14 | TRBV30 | CAWSVQGGNQPQHF
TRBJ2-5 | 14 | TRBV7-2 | CASSLAGTKETQYF
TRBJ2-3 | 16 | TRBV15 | CATSRDVSGGTDTQYF
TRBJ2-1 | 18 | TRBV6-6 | CASSRFPTSGRTDNEQFF
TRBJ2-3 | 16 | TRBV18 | CASSPPSGRGTDTQYF